A selection of T cell receptor beta chains follows, all from one sample in a study of T cells after posttransplantation cyclophosphamide. This table comes from immunoSEQ multiplex PCR, and its TCRdb copy is limited to in-frame clones, with some not included. The sample has 31,000 or so clones, under 95% seen once; the top ten hold 0.2% to 0.3%. Sequences were obtained from naive CD4+ T cells sorted from PBMCs. These receptor sequences come from a woman aged 55-69 years in good health, CMV-negative, and a related stem cell transplant donor. CDR3s include the opening cysteine and the closing phenylalanine or tryptophan.

j_gene | v_gene | CDR3aa
TRBJ1-2 | TRBV4-3 | CASSQVLVEARGYTF
TRBJ1-5 | TRBV30 | CAWSVLQANQPQHF
TRBJ2-5 | TRBV7-6 | CASSLSPGTAQETQYF
TRBJ1-1 | TRBV15 | CATSRGPPGNTEAFF
TRBJ2-5 | TRBV5-4 | CASSLEGGETQYF
TRBJ1-2 | TRBV5-6 | CASSFRQVANYGYTF
TRBJ1-1 | TRBV7-3 | CASSSLGDTEAFF
TRBJ1-2 | TRBV28 | CANSPRPRTTNYGYTF
TRBJ1-1 | TRBV19 | CASSIAGTMNTEAFF
TRBJ2-3 | TRBV5-1 | CASSLYTDTQYF
TRBJ2-1 | TRBV6-4 | CASSERNGPLSYNEQFF
TRBJ1-4 | TRBV5-1 | CASSLSPNRESGEKLFF
TRBJ1-3 | TRBV28 | CASNTYRGGINTIYF
TRBJ1-2 | TRBV7-9 | CARLRTGQTYGYTF
TRBJ1-2 | TRBV18 | CASSPTAQGSNYGYTF
TRBJ1-4 | TRBV19 | CASRRGSTNEKLLF
TRBJ1-2 | TRBV2 | CASSAETVGNGYTF
TRBJ2-2 | TRBV28 | CASEGWRGGQNTGELFF
TRBJ1-1 | TRBV28 | CASSPGGTGTEAFF
TRBJ2-3 | TRBV5-5 | CASSLGLAVTLTQYF
TRBJ2-1 | TRBV7-3 | CASSLVAGLAGGYNEQFF
TRBJ1-2 | TRBV6-6 | CASSYGGGDYGYTF
TRBJ2-2 | TRBV15 | CATSKTPNTGELFF
TRBJ1-4 | TRBV23-1 | CASSQSRGWTNEKLFF